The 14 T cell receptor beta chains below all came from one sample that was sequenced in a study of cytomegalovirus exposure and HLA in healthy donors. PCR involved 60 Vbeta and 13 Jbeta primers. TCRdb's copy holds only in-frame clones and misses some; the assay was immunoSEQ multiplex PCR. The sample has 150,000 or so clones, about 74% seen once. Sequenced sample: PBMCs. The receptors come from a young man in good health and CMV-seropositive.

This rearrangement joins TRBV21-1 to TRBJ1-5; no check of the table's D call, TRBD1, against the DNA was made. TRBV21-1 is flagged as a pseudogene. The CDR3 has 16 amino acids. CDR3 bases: TGTGCCAGCACCAAACAGACAGGCACACGCAATCAGCCCCAGCATTTT. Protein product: CASTKQTGTRNQPQHF.

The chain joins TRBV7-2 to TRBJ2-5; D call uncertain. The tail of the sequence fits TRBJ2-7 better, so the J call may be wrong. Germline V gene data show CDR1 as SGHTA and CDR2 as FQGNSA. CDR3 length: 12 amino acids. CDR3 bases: TGTGCCAGCAGTCCGAAAATTCACGAGCAGTACTTC. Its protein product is CASSPKIHEQYF.

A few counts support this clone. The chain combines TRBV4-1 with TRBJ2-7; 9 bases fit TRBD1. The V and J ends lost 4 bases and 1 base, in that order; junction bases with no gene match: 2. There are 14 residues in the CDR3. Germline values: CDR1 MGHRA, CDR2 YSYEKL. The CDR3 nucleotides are TGCGCCAGCAGCCCCGGGACAGGGTCCTACGAGCAGTACTTC. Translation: CASSPGTGSYEQYF.

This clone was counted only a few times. In DNA form, the CDR3 reads TGTGCCAGCTCACCACCTTCAGGGCGTGGGTACAATGAGCAGTTCTTC. This sequence encodes CASSPPSGRGYNEQFF. The V call is TRBV18, the J call TRBJ2-1; weak D call: TRBD1 (5 bases). The CDR3 is 16 amino acids. Trimming stripped 0 bases from V and 4 bases from J, with 13 bases between. CDR1 and CDR2 from the germline V gene are KGHSH and LQKENI.

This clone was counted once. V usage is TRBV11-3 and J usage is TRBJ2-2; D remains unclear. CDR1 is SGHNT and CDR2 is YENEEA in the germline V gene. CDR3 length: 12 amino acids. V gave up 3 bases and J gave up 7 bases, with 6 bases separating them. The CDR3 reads CASSFPSGELFF. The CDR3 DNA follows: TGTGCCAGCAGCTTCCCCAGCGGGGAGCTGTTTTTT.

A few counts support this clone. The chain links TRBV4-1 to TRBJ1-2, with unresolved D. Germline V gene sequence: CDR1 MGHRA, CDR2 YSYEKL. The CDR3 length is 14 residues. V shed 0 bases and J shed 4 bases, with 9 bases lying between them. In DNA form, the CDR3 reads TGCGCCAGCAGCCAAGATCGGAGCAGCTATGGCTACACCTTC. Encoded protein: CASSQDRSSYGYTF.

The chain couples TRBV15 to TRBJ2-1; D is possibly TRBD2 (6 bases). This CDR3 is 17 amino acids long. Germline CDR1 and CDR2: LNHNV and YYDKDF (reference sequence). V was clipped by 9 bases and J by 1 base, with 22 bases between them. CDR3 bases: TGTGCCACTTTTGGTCGTTTTAGCGGCGCTTCCTACAATGAGCAGTTCTTC. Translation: CATFGRFSGASYNEQFF.

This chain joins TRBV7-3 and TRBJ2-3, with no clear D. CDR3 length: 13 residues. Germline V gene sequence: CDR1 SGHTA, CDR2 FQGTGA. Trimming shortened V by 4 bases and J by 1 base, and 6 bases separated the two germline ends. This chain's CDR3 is CASSSTGTDTQYF. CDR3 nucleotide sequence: TGTGCCAGCAGCTCCACTGGCACAGATACGCAGTATTTT.

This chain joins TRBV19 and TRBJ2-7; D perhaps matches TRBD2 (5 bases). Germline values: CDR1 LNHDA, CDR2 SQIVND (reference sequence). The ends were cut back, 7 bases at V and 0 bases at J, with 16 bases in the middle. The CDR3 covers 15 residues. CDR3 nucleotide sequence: TGTGCCAGTAATCCAGCGGCAACAAGCTCCTACGAGCAGTACTTC. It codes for CASNPAATSSYEQYF.

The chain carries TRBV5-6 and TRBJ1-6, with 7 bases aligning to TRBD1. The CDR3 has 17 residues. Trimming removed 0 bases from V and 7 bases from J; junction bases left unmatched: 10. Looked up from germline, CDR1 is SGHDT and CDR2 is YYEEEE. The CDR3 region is CASSLDRGGAWNSPLHF. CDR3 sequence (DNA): TGTGCCAGCAGCTTGGACAGGGGTGGGGCATGGAATTCACCCCTCCACTTT. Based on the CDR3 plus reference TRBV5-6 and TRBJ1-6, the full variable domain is DAGVTQSPTHLIKTRGQQVTLRCSPKSGHDTVSWYQQALGQGPQFIFQYYEEEERQRGNFPDRFSGHQFPNYSSELNVNALLLGDSALYLCASSLDRGGAWNSPLHFGNGTRLTVT.

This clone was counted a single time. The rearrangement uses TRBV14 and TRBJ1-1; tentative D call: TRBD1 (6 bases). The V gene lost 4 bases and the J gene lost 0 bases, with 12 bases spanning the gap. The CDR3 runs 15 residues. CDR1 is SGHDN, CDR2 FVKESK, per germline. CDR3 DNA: TGTGCCAGCAGCCGCCTAACAGGGATGAACACTGAAGCTTTCTTT. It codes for CASSRLTGMNTEAFF.

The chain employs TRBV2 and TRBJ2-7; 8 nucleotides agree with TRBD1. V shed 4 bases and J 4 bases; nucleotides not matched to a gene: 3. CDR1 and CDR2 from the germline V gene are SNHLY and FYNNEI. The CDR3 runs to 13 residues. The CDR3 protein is CASSAWDRYEQYF. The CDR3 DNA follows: TGTGCCAGCAGTGCCTGGGACAGGTACGAGCAGTACTTC.

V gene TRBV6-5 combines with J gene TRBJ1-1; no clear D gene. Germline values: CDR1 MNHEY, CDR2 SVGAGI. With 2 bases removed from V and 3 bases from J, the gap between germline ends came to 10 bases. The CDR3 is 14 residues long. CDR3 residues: CASSYTGWDTEAFF. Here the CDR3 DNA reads TGTGCCAGCAGTTACACGGGTTGGGACACTGAAGCTTTCTTT.

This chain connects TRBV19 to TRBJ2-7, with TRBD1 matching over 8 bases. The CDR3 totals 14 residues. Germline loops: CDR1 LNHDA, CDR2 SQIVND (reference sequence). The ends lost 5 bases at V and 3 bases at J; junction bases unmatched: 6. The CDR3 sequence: CASSAAGGGYEQYF. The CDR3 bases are TGTGCCAGTAGTGCGGCAGGGGGCGGCTACGAGCAGTACTTC.